The following is a T cell receptor beta chain sequence with its context. As yet, its antigen is unknown. V gave up 2 bases and J gave up 4 bases; unmatched junction bases: 4. The germline CDR1 and CDR2 sequences are MGHDK and SYGVNS. The CDR3 consists of 14 residues. The sample originates from a study of cytomegalovirus exposure and HLA in healthy donors. Study-wide context: An early data release held 80 million or so unique TCRs from HLA-typed donors.

Study results and caveats: A likely sequencing artifact accounted for one observed cluster of highly shared sequence variants.

PCR primers comprised 60 Vbeta and 13 Jbeta primers. TCRdb keeps only in-frame clones here, not all; method: immunoSEQ multiplex PCR. The sample has about 110,000 clones, 70% to 90% seen once. The chain links TRBV25-1 to TRBJ2-7; 8 bases match TRBD1. Specimen: PBMCs. The TCR originated in a middle-aged man in good health and CMV-seronegative. The CDR3 is CASSEAGQAYEQYF. Here the CDR3 DNA reads TGTGCCAGCAGTGAAGCGGGACAGGCATACGAGCAGTACTTC.